The 17 T cell receptor beta chains given below trace back to one sample, sequenced in a study of T cell responses to AZD1222 COVID-19 vaccine. Profiling relied on immunoSEQ multiplex PCR, and the TCRdb table lists in-frame clones only, not all of them. The data contain around 170,000 clones, 80% to 95% of them singletons. Specimen: peripheral blood, collected 28 days after the second AZD1222 dose. All receptors derive from an adult who received the AZD1222 COVID-19 vaccine.

This clone was seen a single time. V gene TRBV6-5 combines with J gene TRBJ2-1; TRBD2 matches at 7 bases. V lost 4 bases to trimming and J lost 2 bases; unmatched junction nucleotides: 2. Per the germline V gene, CDR1 is MNHEY and CDR2 is SVGAGI. This CDR3 comprises 14 residues. The CDR3 sequence: CASSWGGPYNEQFF. The CDR3 DNA sequence: TGTGCCAGCAGTTGGGGGGGTCCCTACAATGAGCAGTTCTTC.

This clone occurred once. The V gene is TRBV30, the J gene TRBJ2-4; D not certain. The CDR3 runs to 15 residues. Germline-derived CDR1 and CDR2 are GTSNPN and SVGIG (reference sequence). V gave up 2 bases and J gave up 3 bases, with 14 bases separating them. CDR3 in amino acids: CAWSRPPEDKNIQYF. DNA of the CDR3: TGTGCCTGGAGTCGTCCTCCCGAGGACAAAAACATTCAGTACTTC.

This sequence joins TRBV5-1 and TRBJ2-7; 10 nucleotides match TRBD1. The germline V gene encodes CDR1 SGHRS and CDR2 YFSETQ. V shed 0 bases, J shed 4 bases, and the junction held 4 bases outside the gene matches. This CDR3 has 15 residues. The DNA of the CDR3 is TGCGCCAGCAGCTTGGTGGGGGGACAGGGGTACGAGCAGTACTTC. Translating it yields CASSLVGGQGYEQYF.

The chain is built from TRBV6-6 and TRBJ1-1, with D uncertain. Trimming cost V 6 bases and J 5 bases, with 13 bases left between them. The CDR3 covers 13 residues. Germline CDR1 reads MNHNY; CDR2 reads SVGAGI (reference sequence). For the CDR3, the DNA is TGTGCCAGCAGACCCGACATAGTTACTGAAGCTTTCTTT. Its translation is CASRPDIVTEAFF.

This chain links TRBV28 with TRBJ2-3; TRBD2 agrees at 7 bases. V shed 5 bases, J shed 3 bases, and the junction held 2 bases outside the gene matches. Germline V lookup: CDR1 MDHEN, CDR2 SYDVKM. CDR3 length equals 13 residues. In DNA, the CDR3 is TGTGCCAGCAGTCGAGCGGGAACAGATACGCAGTATTTT. It codes for CASSRAGTDTQYF. The whole variable domain, remainder taken from reference TRBV28 and TRBJ2-3, is DVKVTQSSRYLVKRTGEKVFLECVQDMDHENMFWYRQDPGLGLRLIYFSYDVKMKEKGDIPEGYSVSREKKERFSLILESASTNQTSMYLCASSRAGTDTQYFGPGTRLTVL.

The chain joins TRBV5-1 to TRBJ2-5; a weak D match, TRBD1 (5 bases). This CDR3 region has 12 residues. The ends were cut back, 4 bases at V and 2 bases at J, with 6 bases in the middle. CDR1 SGHRS and CDR2 YFSETQ come from the germline V gene. The CDR3 bases are TGCGCCAGCAGCAGACAGCAAGAGACCCAGTACTTC. This encodes CASSRQQETQYF.

This clone was seen a handful of times. The chain is built from TRBV7-2 and TRBJ2-1; 7 positions agree with TRBD2. V dropped 8 bases and J dropped 7; count of bases not matched to a gene: 17. CDR1 and CDR2 (germline): SGHTA, FQGNSA. This CDR3 has 16 residues. CDR3 sequence: CASLPRARGNLNEQFF. DNA of the CDR3: TGTGCCAGCCTCCCCCGTGCGCGGGGGAACCTTAATGAGCAGTTCTTC.

The chain combines TRBV7-6 with TRBJ2-7; TRBD2 aligns across 7 bases. The germline CDR1 and CDR2 sequences are SGHVS and FNYEAQ. The CDR3 runs to 13 residues. Unmatched junction bases numbered 3, after V lost 1 base and J lost 6 bases. CDR3 region: CASSLGGGGEQYF. The CDR3 nucleotides are TGTGCCAGCAGCTTAGGGGGGGGAGGCGAGCAGTACTTC.

V and J are TRBV7-2 and TRBJ1-2, with 7 bases lining up with TRBD1. Germline assignment: CDR1 SGHTA and CDR2 FQGNSA. The trim removed 5 bases at V and 2 bases at J, leaving 8 bases unmatched. This CDR3 is built from 15 residues. CDR3 protein: CASSDSGTENYGYTF. CDR3 nucleotide sequence: TGTGCCAGCAGCGACTCCGGGACAGAAAACTATGGCTACACCTTC.

The chain employs TRBV30 and TRBJ2-7; perhaps TRBD2 as D (5 bases). The V gene lost 0 bases and the J gene lost 6 bases, with 9 bases spanning the gap. CDR1 and CDR2 (germline): GTSNPN, SVGIG (reference sequence). This CDR3 is built from 12 residues. Here the CDR3 DNA reads TGTGCCTGGAGTGTGGAGGCCCTCGAGCAGTACTTC. The encoded protein is CAWSVEALEQYF. The whole variable domain, remainder taken from reference TRBV30 and TRBJ2-7, is SQTIHQWPATLVQPVGSPLSLECTVEGTSNPNLYWYRQAAGRGLQLLFYSVGIGQISSEVPQNLSASRPQDRQFILSSKKLLLSDSGFYLCAWSVEALEQYFGPGTRLTVT.

The gene calls are TRBV6-5 and TRBJ2-5; 7 bases are shared with TRBD1. The CDR3 is 15 residues long. With 6 bases clipped from V and 1 base from J, the junction kept 8 bases outside the gene matches. Germline V gene sequence: CDR1 MNHEY, CDR2 SVGAGI. CDR3 in amino acids: CASRTGYALQETQYF. The CDR3 coding sequence is TGTGCCAGCAGGACAGGGTATGCTCTCCAAGAGACCCAGTACTTC.

The chain uses TRBV6-5 and TRBJ1-2; 7 positions match TRBD1. Germline V gene data show CDR1 as MNHEY and CDR2 as SVGAGI. V trimming: 2 bases; J trimming: 0 bases; junction bases outside the gene matches: 3. CDR3 length: 15 amino acids. The CDR3 region has the DNA TGTGCCAGCAGTTACGACCAGGGGGCTAACTATGGCTACACCTTC. Translated: CASSYDQGANYGYTF.

The chain recombines TRBV6-5 with TRBJ2-3, with D hard to call. This CDR3 has 15 amino acids. V dropped 8 bases and J dropped 3 bases, with 18 bases sitting between them. The V gene's germline CDR1 is MNHEY and CDR2 SVGAGI. The CDR3 DNA reads TGTGCCAGCTGCTCCCGGGCTACGGAGACAGATACGCAGTATTTT. Translation: CASCSRATETDTQYF.

The J gene is TRBJ1-2, the V gene TRBV7-2; D not certain. Between the trimmed V and J ends, which lost 5 bases and 6 bases, there was a span of 13 bases. The CDR3 covers 13 residues. Per germline, CDR1 SGHTA and CDR2 FQGNSA. The CDR3 DNA reads TGTGCCAGCAGCCCCGAACGGGCTAATGGCTACACCTTC. This gives the protein CASSPERANGYTF.

The rearrangement links TRBV19 to TRBJ1-6; perhaps TRBD1 as D (5 bases). CDR3 length: 16 residues. The V end lost 5 bases, the J end lost 9 bases, and 20 bases lay between the germline ends. CDR1 LNHDA and CDR2 SQIVND come from the germline V gene (reference sequence). In nucleotides, the CDR3 is TGTGCCAGTAGTGCGGGACCGCGCCTACTAATTTCACCCCTCCACTTT. It is translated as CASSAGPRLLISPLHF.

In regard to this clone: At one boundary the junction diverges from the germline segment, which might be a read error. V gene TRBV6-5 combines with J gene TRBJ1-2; D is unclear. Germline CDR1 is MNHEY and CDR2 is SVGAGI. The CDR3 has 15 amino acids. The CDR3 bases are TGTGCCAGCTCCTTTCGAGGCGGGTCCTCCTATGGCCACACCTTC. Translation gives CASSFRGGSSYGHTF.

V gene TRBV7-8 combines with J gene TRBJ1-2, with D tentatively TRBD1 (6 bases). Per germline, CDR1 SGHVS and CDR2 FQNEAQ. V was pared by 0 bases and J by 4 bases, with 12 bases between. The CDR3 is 15 amino acids. CDR3 nucleotide sequence: TGTGCCAGCAGCTTAGCCTTAATCAGGGGCTATGGCTACACCTTC. This encodes CASSLALIRGYGYTF.